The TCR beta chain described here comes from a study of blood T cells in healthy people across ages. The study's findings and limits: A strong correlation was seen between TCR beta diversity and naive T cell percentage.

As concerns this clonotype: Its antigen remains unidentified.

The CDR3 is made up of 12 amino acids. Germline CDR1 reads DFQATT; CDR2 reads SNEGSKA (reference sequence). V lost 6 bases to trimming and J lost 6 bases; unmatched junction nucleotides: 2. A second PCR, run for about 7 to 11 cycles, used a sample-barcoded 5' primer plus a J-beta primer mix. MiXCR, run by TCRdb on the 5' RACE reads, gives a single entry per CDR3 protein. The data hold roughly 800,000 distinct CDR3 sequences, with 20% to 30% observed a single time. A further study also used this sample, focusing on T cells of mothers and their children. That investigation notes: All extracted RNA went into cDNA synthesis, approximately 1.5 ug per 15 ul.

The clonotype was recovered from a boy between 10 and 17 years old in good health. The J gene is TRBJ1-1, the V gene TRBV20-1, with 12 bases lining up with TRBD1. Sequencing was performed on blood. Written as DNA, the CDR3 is TGCAGTGCGGGACAGGGGGCGGCTGAAGCTTTCTTT. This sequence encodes CSAGQGAAEAFF.